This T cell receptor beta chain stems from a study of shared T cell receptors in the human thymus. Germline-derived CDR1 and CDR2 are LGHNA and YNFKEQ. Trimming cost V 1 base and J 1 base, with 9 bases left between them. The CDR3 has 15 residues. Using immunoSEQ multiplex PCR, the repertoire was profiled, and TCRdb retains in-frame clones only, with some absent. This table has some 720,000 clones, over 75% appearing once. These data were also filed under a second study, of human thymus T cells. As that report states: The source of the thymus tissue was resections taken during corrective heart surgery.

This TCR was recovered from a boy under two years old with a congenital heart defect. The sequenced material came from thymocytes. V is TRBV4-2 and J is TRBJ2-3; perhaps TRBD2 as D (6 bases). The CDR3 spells CASSQAPGGTDTQYF. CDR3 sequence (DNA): TGTGCCAGCAGCCAAGCCCCGGGAGGCACAGATACGCAGTATTTT.